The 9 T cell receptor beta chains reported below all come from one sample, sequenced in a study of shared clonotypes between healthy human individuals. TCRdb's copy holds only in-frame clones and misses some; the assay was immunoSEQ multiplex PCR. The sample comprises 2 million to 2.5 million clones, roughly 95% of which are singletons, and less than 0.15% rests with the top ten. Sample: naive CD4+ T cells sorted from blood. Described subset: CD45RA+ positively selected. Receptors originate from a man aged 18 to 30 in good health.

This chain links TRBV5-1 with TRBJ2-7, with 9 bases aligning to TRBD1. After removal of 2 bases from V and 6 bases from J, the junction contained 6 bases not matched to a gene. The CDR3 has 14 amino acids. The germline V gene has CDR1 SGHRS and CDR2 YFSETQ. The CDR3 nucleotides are TGCGCCAGCAGCTTCCGGGACAGGGATCTCGAGCAGTACTTC. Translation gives CASSFRDRDLEQYF.

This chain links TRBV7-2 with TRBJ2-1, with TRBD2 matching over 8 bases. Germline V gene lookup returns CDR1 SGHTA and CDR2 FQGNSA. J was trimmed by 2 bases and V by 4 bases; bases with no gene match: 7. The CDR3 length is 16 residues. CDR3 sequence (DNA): TGTGCCAGCAGCTCCCCAGCGGGGGTACCCTACAATGAGCAGTTCTTC. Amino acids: CASSSPAGVPYNEQFF.

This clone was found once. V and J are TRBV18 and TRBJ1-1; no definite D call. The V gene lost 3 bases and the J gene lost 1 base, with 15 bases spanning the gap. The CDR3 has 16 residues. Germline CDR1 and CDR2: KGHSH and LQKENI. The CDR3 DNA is TGTGCCAGCTCACCTCCCTCCGGAACGGGGAACACTGAAGCTTTCTTT. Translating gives CASSPPSGTGNTEAFF.

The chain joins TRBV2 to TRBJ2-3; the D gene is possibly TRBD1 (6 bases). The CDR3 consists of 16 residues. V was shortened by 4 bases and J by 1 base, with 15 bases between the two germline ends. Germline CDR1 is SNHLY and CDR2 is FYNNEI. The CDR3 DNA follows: TGTGCCAGCAGTGTGTTGGGGGCGTCGGGCACAGATACGCAGTATTTT. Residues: CASSVLGASGTDTQYF.

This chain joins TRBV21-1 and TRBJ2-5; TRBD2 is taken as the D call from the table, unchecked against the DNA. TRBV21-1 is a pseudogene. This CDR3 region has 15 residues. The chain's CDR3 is CASNRLAANQETQYF. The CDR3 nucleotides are TGTGCCAGTAACCGACTAGCGGCTAATCAAGAGACCCAGTACTTC.

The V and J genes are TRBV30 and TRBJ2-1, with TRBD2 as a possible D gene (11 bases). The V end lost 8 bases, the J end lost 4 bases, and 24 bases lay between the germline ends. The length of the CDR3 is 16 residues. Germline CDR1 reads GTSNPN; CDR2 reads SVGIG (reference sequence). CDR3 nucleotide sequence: TGTGCCGGACAGGGGGTAGCGGGAGGGTTATACAATGAGCAGTTCTTC. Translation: CAGQGVAGGLYNEQFF.

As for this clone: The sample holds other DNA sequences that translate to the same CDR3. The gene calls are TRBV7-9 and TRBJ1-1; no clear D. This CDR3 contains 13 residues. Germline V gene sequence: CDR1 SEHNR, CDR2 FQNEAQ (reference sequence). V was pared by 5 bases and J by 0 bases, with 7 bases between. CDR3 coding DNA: TGTGCCAGCAGCCTCAGCGTGAACACTGAAGCTTTCTTT. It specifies CASSLSVNTEAFF.

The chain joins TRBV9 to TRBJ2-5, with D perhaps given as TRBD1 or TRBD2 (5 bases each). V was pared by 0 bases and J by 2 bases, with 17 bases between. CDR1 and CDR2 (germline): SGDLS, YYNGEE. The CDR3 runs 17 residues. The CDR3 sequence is CASSVGIGTSDQETQYF. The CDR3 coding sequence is TGTGCCAGCAGCGTAGGAATCGGGACGTCCGATCAAGAGACCCAGTACTTC.

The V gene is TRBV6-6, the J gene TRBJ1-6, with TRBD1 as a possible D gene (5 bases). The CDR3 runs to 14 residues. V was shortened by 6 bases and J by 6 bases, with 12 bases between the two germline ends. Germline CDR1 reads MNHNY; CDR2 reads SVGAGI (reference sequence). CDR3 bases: TGTGCCAGCAGCTCCGGGACCATTAATTCACCCCTCCACTTT. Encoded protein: CASSSGTINSPLHF.